This section outlines one T cell receptor beta chain sequence together with its context. This entry comes from a study of T cell changes during pregnancy in multiple sclerosis. This table comes from immunoSEQ multiplex PCR, and its TCRdb copy is limited to in-frame clones, with some not included. The table records 65,000 to 85,000 clones, approximately 90% of them present only once. Per germline, CDR1 KGHSH and CDR2 LQKENI. The CDR3 runs to 15 residues. J gave up 4 bases and V 4 bases, and 6 bases lay outside the gene matches. The chain links TRBV18 to TRBJ1-1; 10 positions agree with TRBD1. Sequencing used peripheral blood, obtained in the third trimester of pregnancy. This clonotype originated in a female donor with multiple sclerosis, enrolled in a pregnancy study. The chain's CDR3 is CASSQVGDRGTEAFF. The CDR3 DNA follows: TGTGCCAGCTCACAAGTCGGGGACAGGGGCACTGAAGCTTTCTTT.